The subject of this entry is one TCR beta chain. Its target is unknown. The data are from a study of T cell responses to AZD1222 COVID-19 vaccine. Study-level findings and limits: Clonal diversity was possibly underestimated, and the donors were mostly white British, with more females. Spike as a whole was targeted by vaccine-associated CD4 TCRs, dominant at 160-218 and 743-854.

TCRdb's table, derived via immunoSEQ multiplex PCR, lists solely in-frame clones and lacks some. This sample yields 70,000 to 95,000 clones, of which 75% to 95% are seen a single time; around 10% belongs to the top ten. The analysis combined second doses at about 4 or about 12 weeks. The receptor was derived from an adult who received the AZD1222 COVID-19 vaccine. Here the sequenced sample was peripheral blood, taken 28 days after the second AZD1222 dose.

The CDR3 sequence: CASRDQGLSPLHF. The CDR3 DNA follows: TGTGCCAGCAGGGATCAGGGTTTGTCACCCCTCCACTTT. The chain combines TRBV12-3 or TRBV12-4 with TRBJ1-6; perhaps TRBD1 as D (5 bases). V shed 6 bases and J shed 10 bases, with 13 bases lying between them. CDR3 length: 13 amino acids.